Each of the 19 T cell receptor beta chains below was sequenced from the same sample in a study of T cells in Graves' hyperthyroidism and ophthalmopathy. The TCR beta CDR3 regions underwent amplification using RNA transcripts as the source. TCR CDR3 underwent first-round RT-PCR with the HTBI primer set. TCRdb itself ran the multiplex PCR reads through MiXCR, one entry per CDR3 protein. The table shows roughly 350,000 distinct CDR3 sequences, with over 11% occurring only once. Source material: blood. The receptors were sampled from a woman in her twenties or thirties with Graves' hyperthyroidism.

Many counts were recorded for this clonotype. This rearrangement joins TRBV2 to TRBJ2-7; 11 bases agree with TRBD2. Losses at the gene ends were 7 bases for V and 1 base for J; bases not matched to a gene: 6. This CDR3 has 15 residues. Germline V gives CDR1 SNHLY, CDR2 FYNNEI. CDR3 in DNA: TGTGCCAGCACTATTGGGACTAGCGGTTCCTACGAGCAGTACTTC. The encoded protein is CASTIGTSGSYEQYF.

This clonotype was observed many times. The chain uses TRBV28 and TRBJ1-1, with D tentatively TRBD1 (6 bases). CDR1 is MDHEN, CDR2 SYDVKM, per germline. CDR3 size: 13 residues. V was trimmed by 6 bases and J by 0 bases, leaving 8 bases between them. The CDR3 region is CASSGQMNTEAFF. The CDR3, as DNA: TGTGCCAGCAGCGGACAGATGAACACTGAAGCTTTCTTT.

This clonotype was recorded at least ten times. The chain employs TRBV5-1 and TRBJ2-7; D not resolved. The CDR3 has 14 amino acids. CDR1 is SGHRS, CDR2 YFSETQ, per germline. V lost 0 bases to trimming and J lost 0 bases, with 7 bases between them. CDR3: CASSLDSSSYEQYF. CDR3 sequence (DNA): TGCGCCAGCAGCTTGGACTCCAGCTCCTACGAGCAGTACTTC.

This clonotype occurred a few times. The chain joins TRBV6-2 or TRBV6-3 to TRBJ1-6; TRBD1 aligns across 11 bases. J gave up 9 bases and V 6 bases, and 7 bases lay outside the gene matches. CDR3 length equals 15 residues. CDR1 and CDR2 from the germline V gene are MNHEY and SVGEGT. In nucleotides, the CDR3 is TGTGCCAGCAGACACTCCGGGACAGGGGGTTCACCCCTCCACTTT. This sequence encodes CASRHSGTGGSPLHF.

This clonotype was detected ten times or more. This rearrangement joins TRBV12-3 or TRBV12-4 to TRBJ2-3; 10 bases fit TRBD1. This CDR3 has 15 residues. J lost 3 bases, V lost 7 bases, and 7 bases had no gene match. The CDR3 nucleotides read TGTGCCAGCACCCTCAGGACAGGGGGGACAGATACGCAGTATTTT. Its translation: CASTLRTGGTDTQYF.

With regard to this clonotype: One end of the junction does not line up with germline, which may come from a read error. CDR3 sequence: CRGGDNKNTEACF. The CDR3 nucleotides read TGCAGGGGAGGGGATAATAAGAACACTGAAGCTTGCTTT. The chain uses TRBV20-1 and TRBJ1-1; tentative D call: TRBD1 (5 bases). Per the germline V gene, CDR1 is DFQATT and CDR2 is SNEGSKA (reference sequence). This CDR3 has 13 residues.

This rearrangement joins TRBV5-1 to TRBJ1-2; D gene unclear. Germline lookup yields CDR1 SGHRS and CDR2 YFSETQ. V shed 2 bases and J shed 8 bases, with 10 bases lying between them. The CDR3 is 12 residues long. The CDR3 is CASSLGDMGYTF. For the CDR3, the DNA is TGCGCCAGCAGCTTAGGCGACATGGGCTACACCTTC.

The chain carries TRBV6-1 and TRBJ2-7; 8 bases line up with TRBD2. Looked up from germline, CDR1 is MNHNS and CDR2 is SASEGT. The CDR3 is 13 amino acids. Trimming at V came to 7 bases and at J to 5 bases, leaving 7 bases not matched to a gene. The CDR3 protein is CASTGGGSHEQYF. CDR3 in DNA: TGTGCCAGCACAGGCGGGGGGAGCCACGAGCAGTACTTC.

This clonotype came up once. The V gene is TRBV4-3, the J gene TRBJ1-1; no reliable D call. Germline V CDR1 and CDR2: LGHNA, YSLEER. V gave up 3 bases and J gave up 1 base, with 6 bases separating them. This CDR3 region has 13 residues. CDR3 nucleotide sequence: TGCGCCAGCAGCCAGGAAACGAACACTGAAGCTTTCTTT. Residues: CASSQETNTEAFF.

This chain's CDR3 is CSATFRDSLPYEQYF. CDR3 sequence (DNA): TGCAGTGCTACATTTCGGGACTCCCTTCCCTACGAGCAGTACTTC. This rearrangement joins TRBV20-1 to TRBJ2-7; TRBD2 might be the D (6 bases). V dropped 4 bases and J dropped 2 bases, with 18 bases sitting between them. The CDR3 has 15 amino acids. Germline CDR1 DFQATT, CDR2 SNEGSKA (reference sequence).

This clonotype was seen ten or more times. The chain is built from TRBV29-1 and TRBJ1-1; possible D gene TRBD1, 5 bases. The ends were cut back, 5 bases at V and 0 bases at J, with 22 bases in the middle. The CDR3 has 17 amino acids. Looked up from germline, CDR1 is SQVTM and CDR2 is ANQGSEA. The CDR3 bases are TGCAGCGTTTATTGGTTAAGGGGAGGCTTCATGAACACTGAAGCTTTCTTT. It specifies CSVYWLRGGFMNTEAFF.

Points on this clonotype: This may arise from a read error, as a much more abundant clone is one base away. The V call is TRBV28, the J call TRBJ1-5; tentative D call: TRBD1 (5 bases). Trimming stripped 7 bases from V and 2 bases from J, with 12 bases between. CDR1 MDHEN and CDR2 SYDVKM come from the germline V gene. The CDR3 has 14 residues. The CDR3 DNA follows: TGTGCCAGCACCCTAAGCAGGGGCAATCAGCCCCAGCATTTT. It is translated as CASTLSRGNQPQHF. Variable domain in full (rest from reference TRBV28 and TRBJ1-5): DVKVTQSSRYLVKRTGEKVFLECVQDMDHENMFWYRQDPGLGLRLIYFSYDVKMKEKGDIPEGYSVSREKKERFSLILESASTNQTSMYLCASTLSRGNQPQHFGDGTRLSIL.

This clonotype was seen a handful of times. A much larger clone differs by one base, so this may be a read error. The chain carries TRBV6-5 and TRBJ2-5; possibly TRBD2 for D (5 bases). Germline CDR1 reads MNHEY; CDR2 reads SVGAGI. CDR3 length: 11 amino acids. CDR3 nucleotides: TGTGCCAGCAGTTACGGGGAGACCCCGTACTTC. Translated, it gives CASSYGETPYF.

In its sample, this clonotype was seen a few times. This chain connects TRBV6-6 to TRBJ2-3; D is uncertain. The CDR3 runs to 13 residues. V lost 0 bases and J lost 0, with 1 base in between. In germline, CDR1 is MNHNY, CDR2 SVGAGI (reference sequence). This CDR3 is CASSYSSTDTQYF. DNA of the CDR3: TGTGCCAGCAGTTACTCTAGCACAGATACGCAGTATTTT.

The chain is built from TRBV7-2 and TRBJ2-7; 9 positions match TRBD1. CDR3 length: 15 residues. J lost 1 base, V lost 5 bases, and 6 bases had no gene match. Germline V gene sequence: CDR1 SGHTA, CDR2 FQGNSA. The CDR3 DNA reads TGTGCCAGCAGCCAACCGGGACAGGGATCCTACGAGCAGTACTTC. Translated: CASSQPGQGSYEQYF.

This clonotype showed up many times. The chain recombines TRBV7-8 with TRBJ2-1; D not certain. Trimming stripped 6 bases from V and 3 bases from J, with 15 bases between. The CDR3 has 15 amino acids. Germline CDR1 SGHVS, CDR2 FQNEAQ. The CDR3 DNA follows: TGTGCCAGCAGTCTAAGAGGTGACGACTACAATGAGCAGTTCTTC. Protein product: CASSLRGDDYNEQFF.

This clonotype was detected many times. The rearrangement uses TRBV5-6 and TRBJ2-3; 8 bases line up with TRBD1. V lost 4 bases to trimming and J lost 2 bases; unmatched junction nucleotides: 6. CDR3 size: 15 residues. The germline V gene encodes CDR1 SGHDT and CDR2 YYEEEE. This chain's CDR3 is CASSPPDRATDTQYF. The CDR3, as DNA: TGTGCCAGCAGCCCTCCGGACAGGGCCACAGATACGCAGTATTTT.

The DNA of the CDR3 is TGTGCCAGCAGTTTTTTTTTACGGGAACAAGAGACCCAGTACTTC. Protein: CASSFFLREQETQYF. V usage is TRBV28 and J usage is TRBJ2-5, with D perhaps TRBD2 (5 bases). The CDR3 loop spans 15 amino acids. The V gene lost 3 bases and the J gene lost 2 bases, with 13 bases spanning the gap. Germline V gene data show CDR1 as MDHEN and CDR2 as SYDVKM. Variable domain in full (rest from reference TRBV28 and TRBJ2-5): DVKVTQSSRYLVKRTGEKVFLECVQDMDHENMFWYRQDPGLGLRLIYFSYDVKMKEKGDIPEGYSVSREKKERFSLILESASTNQTSMYLCASSFFLREQETQYFGPGTRLLVL.

This clonotype was seen more than once but under ten times. V gene TRBV20-1 combines with J gene TRBJ2-3; D is possibly TRBD2 (6 bases). The germline gives CDR1 DFQATT, CDR2 SNEGSKA (reference sequence). This CDR3 has 17 residues. The V end lost 4 bases, the J end lost 0 bases, and 20 bases lay between the germline ends. The DNA of the CDR3 is TGCAGTGCTAAGGTCTGGAGCGGGCTCACTAGCACAGATACGCAGTATTTT. It codes for CSAKVWSGLTSTDTQYF.